These 9 T cell receptor beta chains were all obtained from the same sample, sequenced in a study of regulatory T cells in long-lasting Graves disease. Time point described: newly diagnosed GD, antithyroid drugs for less than 3 months. Preparation of the TCR library used RNA extracted from PBMCs. Investigators prepared the TCR beta libraries by applying iRepertoire HTBI primers and Arm-PCR of CDR3 regions. MiXCR, run by TCRdb on the multiplex PCR reads, gives a single entry per CDR3 protein. The top ten hold about a sixth of the sample, which has about 460,000 distinct CDR3 sequences, 12% to 15% seen once. This sample also belongs to another study, concerning T cells in Graves' hyperthyroidism and ophthalmopathy.

The sequences come from peripheral blood mononuclear cells (PBMCs), collected at new diagnosis, from a patient treated with antithyroid drugs. All receptors derive from a woman in her fifties or sixties with Graves disease.

This rearrangement joins TRBV24-1 to TRBJ1-2; a possible D gene is TRBD1 (5 bases). The CDR3 consists of 13 residues. The V and J ends lost 6 bases and 6 bases respectively, with 13 bases between them. Germline CDR1 reads KGHDR; CDR2 reads SFDVKD. CDR3 DNA: TGTGCCACCAGTTCCCAGGGAGAAAATGGCTACACCTTC. Translated, it gives CATSSQGENGYTF.

This clonotype was seen many times. The chain links TRBV10-2 to TRBJ2-7, with 8 nucleotides matching TRBD2. Germline loops: CDR1 WSHSY, CDR2 SAAADI. The CDR3 has 14 residues. J gave up 5 bases and V 9 bases, and 12 bases lay outside the gene matches. The CDR3 loop is CASYAGLGWDEQYF. The CDR3 DNA reads as TGCGCCAGTTACGCGGGACTAGGCTGGGACGAGCAGTACTTC.

This rearrangement joins TRBV5-1 to TRBJ2-1; D remains unclear. Trimming removed 4 bases at V and 6 bases at J, with 26 bases between. The CDR3 length is 18 residues. Germline-derived CDR1 and CDR2 are SGHRS and YFSETQ. The CDR3 DNA reads TGCGCCAGCAGCGCGTCGGCCCGGTTGGCATCTGGGGTCAATGAGCAGTTCTTC. It translates to CASSASARLASGVNEQFF.

This clonotype came up a few times. The chain recombines TRBV7-3 with TRBJ2-4; 8 positions match TRBD2. The CDR3 is 15 residues long. V lost 5 bases to trimming and J lost 13 bases; unmatched junction nucleotides: 16. From germline, CDR1 is SGHTA and CDR2 FQGTGA. The CDR3 protein is CASSLSGTSSEPQYF. For the CDR3, the DNA is TGTGCCAGCAGCCTCTCCGGGACTAGTAGCGAGCCCCAGTACTTC.

This chain uses TRBV6-2 or TRBV6-3 with TRBJ2-3; 12 nucleotides match TRBD2. This CDR3 comprises 15 residues. With 6 bases clipped from V and 4 bases from J, the junction kept 5 bases outside the gene matches. Per the germline V gene, CDR1 is MNHEY and CDR2 is SVGEGT. CDR3 region: CASRRLAGAADTQYF. CDR3 nucleotide sequence: TGTGCCAGCAGGAGACTAGCGGGAGCGGCAGATACGCAGTATTTT.

Ten or more counts support this clonotype. This rearrangement joins TRBV10-3 to TRBJ1-3; 7 bases agree with TRBD1. Looked up from germline, CDR1 is ENHRY and CDR2 is SYGVKD. The J segment lost 0 bases and the V segment lost 0 bases, leaving 5 bases of the junction unmatched. The CDR3 consists of 17 residues. DNA for the CDR3: TGTGCCATCAGTGAGTCCGACAGGGTGAGCTCTGGAAACACCATATATTTT. Translating gives CAISESDRVSSGNTIYF.

There are many counts of this clonotype. The rearrangement uses TRBV28 and TRBJ2-7; D is undetermined. CDR1 is MDHEN, CDR2 SYDVKM, per germline. V shed 8 bases and J shed 4 bases, with 9 bases lying between them. This CDR3 contains 11 residues. This CDR3 is CASGFYYEQYF. CDR3 nucleotides: TGTGCCAGCGGATTTTATTACGAGCAGTACTTC.

The table lists this clonotype with a few counts. The CDR3 nucleotides read TGTGCCAGCAGTGACACTAGGCTTCTCCAAGAGACCCAGTACTTC. Translated: CASSDTRLLQETQYF. The V and J genes are TRBV2 and TRBJ2-5; D might be TRBD2 (5 bases). V was shortened by 3 bases and J by 1 base, with 12 bases between the two germline ends. This CDR3 has 15 residues. CDR1 and CDR2 (germline): SNHLY, FYNNEI.

J is TRBJ2-3 and V is TRBV5-4, with TRBD2 matching over 7 bases. V was clipped by 2 bases and J by 1 base; unmatched bases: 13. Germline V gene lookup returns CDR1 SGHNT and CDR2 YYREEE (reference sequence). This CDR3 is built from 18 residues. The CDR3 nucleotides read TGTGCCAGCAGCTTCAAACCCAGACTAGCCCATGGCACAGATACGCAGTATTTT. Its translation: CASSFKPRLAHGTDTQYF.